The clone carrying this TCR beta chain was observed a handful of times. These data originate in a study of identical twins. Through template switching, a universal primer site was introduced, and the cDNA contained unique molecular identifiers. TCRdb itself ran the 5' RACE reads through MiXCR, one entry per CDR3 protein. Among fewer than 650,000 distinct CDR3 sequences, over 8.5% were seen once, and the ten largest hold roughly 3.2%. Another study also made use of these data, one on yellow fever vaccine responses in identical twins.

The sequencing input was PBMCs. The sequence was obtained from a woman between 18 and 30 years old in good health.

CDR3 sequence (DNA): TGTGCCTGGAGTAGCGGGATACACGACACCGGGGAGCTGTTTTTT. As protein: CAWSSGIHDTGELFF. This rearrangement joins TRBV30 to TRBJ2-2, with TRBD2 identical over 7 bases. Trimming took 2 bases from V and 3 from J; bases not matched to a gene: 6. Germline assignment: CDR1 GTSNPN and CDR2 SVGIG (reference sequence). The CDR3 has 15 residues. Full variable domain (remainder filled in from reference TRBV30 and TRBJ2-2): SQTIHQWPATLVQPVGSPLSLECTVEGTSNPNLYWYRQAAGRGLQLLFYSVGIGQISSEVPQNLSASRPQDRQFILSSKKLLLSDSGFYLCAWSSGIHDTGELFFGEGSRLTVL.